This T cell receptor beta chain stems from a study of cytomegalovirus exposure and HLA in healthy donors. Overall study findings and caveats: Most TCR sequences were uncommon, yet certain public TCRs appeared in many donors. Presence/absence analyses took donor sequencing depth as roughly uniform.

Comments on this clone: Its antigen is currently unknown.

In the PCR, 60 Vbeta and 13 Jbeta primers were used. Only in-frame clones appear in the TCRdb table, and some are missing; sequencing was by immunoSEQ multiplex PCR. This sample has 18,000 or so clones, with more than 60% found just once. The sequenced material came from PBMCs. The receptor was isolated from a man aged 18 to 30 in good health and CMV-seronegative.

The CDR3 here is CASSFGPGELFF. The CDR3 nucleotides are TGTGCCAGCAGCTTTGGGCCCGGGGAGCTGTTTTTT. The chain carries TRBV7-9 and TRBJ2-2, with unresolved D. The CDR3 runs to 12 residues. Germline CDR1 reads SEHNR; CDR2 reads FQNEAQ (reference sequence). The V gene lost 3 bases and the J gene lost 6 bases, with 5 bases spanning the gap.